This TCR beta chain came from a study of cytomegalovirus exposure and HLA in healthy donors. The wider study: Unique TCRs numbering 75 million to 95 million, obtained from HLA-typed donors, made up an early data release. The study's findings and limits: CMV serostatus was the sole immune exposure data available. The study flagged approximately 180 TCR beta chains as cytomegalovirus-associated. Presence/absence analyses treated sequencing depth as roughly uniform across donors.

Primers included in the PCR were 60 Vbeta and 13 Jbeta primers. Data came from immunoSEQ multiplex PCR; TCRdb stores just in-frame clones and leaves some out. The sample has about 99,000 clones, roughly a tenth seen once. Germline V lookup: CDR1 MGHRA, CDR2 YSYEKL. Trimming removed 0 bases at V and 0 bases at J, with 9 bases between. The CDR3 has 15 residues. Note on this clone: What it recognizes is unknown.

Sequencing was done on a sample of PBMCs. V and J are TRBV4-1 and TRBJ2-7, with D unresolved. The sequence derives from a man aged 35-49 years in good health and CMV-seropositive. CDR3 nucleotide sequence: TGCGCCAGCAGCCAAGAGTTTCACAGCTCCTACGAGCAGTACTTC. Amino acids: CASSQEFHSSYEQYF.